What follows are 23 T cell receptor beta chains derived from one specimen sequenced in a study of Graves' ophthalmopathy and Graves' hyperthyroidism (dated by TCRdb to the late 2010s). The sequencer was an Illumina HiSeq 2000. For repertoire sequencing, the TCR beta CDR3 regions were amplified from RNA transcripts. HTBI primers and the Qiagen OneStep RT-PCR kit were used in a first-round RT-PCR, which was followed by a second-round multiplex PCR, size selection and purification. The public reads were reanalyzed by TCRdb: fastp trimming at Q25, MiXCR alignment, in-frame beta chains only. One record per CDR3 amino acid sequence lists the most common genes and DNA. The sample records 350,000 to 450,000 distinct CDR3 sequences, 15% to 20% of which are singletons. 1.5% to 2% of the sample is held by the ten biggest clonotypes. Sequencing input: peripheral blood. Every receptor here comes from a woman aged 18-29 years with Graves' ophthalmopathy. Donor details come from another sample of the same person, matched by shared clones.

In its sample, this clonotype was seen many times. CDR3: CASGSTVPSQETQYF. CDR3 bases: TGTGCCAGCGGATCGACAGTCCCCTCCCAAGAGACCCAGTACTTC. The gene calls are TRBV7-9 and TRBJ2-5; D may be TRBD1 (5 bases). CDR1 and CDR2 (germline): SEHNR, FQNEAQ (reference sequence). With 8 bases removed from V and 1 base from J, the gap between germline ends came to 17 bases. The CDR3 is 15 amino acids.

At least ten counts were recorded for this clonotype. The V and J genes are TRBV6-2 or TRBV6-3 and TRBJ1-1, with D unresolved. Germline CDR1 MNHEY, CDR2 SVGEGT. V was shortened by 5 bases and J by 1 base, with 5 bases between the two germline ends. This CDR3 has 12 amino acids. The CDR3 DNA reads TGTGCCAGCAGTCGGACGAACACTGAAGCTTTCTTT. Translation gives CASSRTNTEAFF.

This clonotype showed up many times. The CDR3 DNA is TGTGCCAGCAGCCGAGGGGTGGCCGGGGAGCTGTTTTTT. It yields the protein CASSRGVAGELFF. V usage is TRBV12-3 or TRBV12-4 and J usage is TRBJ2-2, with D perhaps being TRBD1 or TRBD2 (5 bases each). Trimming shortened V by 6 bases and J by 6 bases, and 11 bases separated the two germline ends. The CDR3 sequence is 13 residues long.

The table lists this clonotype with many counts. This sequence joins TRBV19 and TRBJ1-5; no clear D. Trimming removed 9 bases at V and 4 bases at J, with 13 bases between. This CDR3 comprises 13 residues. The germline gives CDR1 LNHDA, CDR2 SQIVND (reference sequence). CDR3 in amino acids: CASRAGTNQPQHF. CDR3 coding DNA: TGTGCCAGCCGGGCAGGTACTAATCAGCCCCAGCATTTT.

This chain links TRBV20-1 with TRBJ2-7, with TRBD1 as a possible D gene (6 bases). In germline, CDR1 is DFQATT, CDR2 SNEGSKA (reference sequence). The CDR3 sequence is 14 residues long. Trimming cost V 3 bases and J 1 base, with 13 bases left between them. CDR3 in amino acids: CSAREDSLSYEQYF. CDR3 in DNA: TGCAGTGCTAGGGAGGACAGCCTTTCCTACGAGCAGTACTTC.

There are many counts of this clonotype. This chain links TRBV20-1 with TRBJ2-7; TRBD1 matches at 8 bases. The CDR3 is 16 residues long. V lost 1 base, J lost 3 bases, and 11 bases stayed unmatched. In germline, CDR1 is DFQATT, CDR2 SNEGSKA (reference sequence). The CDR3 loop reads CSARARGPSHSYEQYF. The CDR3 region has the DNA TGCAGTGCTAGAGCCAGGGGGCCTTCCCACAGCTACGAGCAGTACTTC.

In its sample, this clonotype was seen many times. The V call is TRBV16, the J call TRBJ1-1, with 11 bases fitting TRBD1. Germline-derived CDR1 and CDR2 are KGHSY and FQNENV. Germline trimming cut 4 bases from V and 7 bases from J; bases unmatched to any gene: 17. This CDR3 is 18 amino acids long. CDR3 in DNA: TGTGCCAGCAGCCCCCCACCGGGACAGGGGGTTTTATGGGGTGAAGCTTTCTTT. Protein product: CASSPPPGQGVLWGEAFF.

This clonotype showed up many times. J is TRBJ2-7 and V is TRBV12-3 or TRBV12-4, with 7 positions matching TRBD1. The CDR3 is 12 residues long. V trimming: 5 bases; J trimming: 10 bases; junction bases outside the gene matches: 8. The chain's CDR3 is CASSPPDRLQYF. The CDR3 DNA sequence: TGTGCCAGCAGTCCCCCGGACAGGCTTCAGTACTTC.

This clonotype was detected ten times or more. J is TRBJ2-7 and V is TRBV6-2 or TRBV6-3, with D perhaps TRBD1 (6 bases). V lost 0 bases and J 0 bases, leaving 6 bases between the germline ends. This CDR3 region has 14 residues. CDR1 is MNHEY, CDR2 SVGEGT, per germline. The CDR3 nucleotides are TGTGCCAGCAGTTACTCGGACAGCTCCTACGAGCAGTACTTC. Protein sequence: CASSYSDSSYEQYF.

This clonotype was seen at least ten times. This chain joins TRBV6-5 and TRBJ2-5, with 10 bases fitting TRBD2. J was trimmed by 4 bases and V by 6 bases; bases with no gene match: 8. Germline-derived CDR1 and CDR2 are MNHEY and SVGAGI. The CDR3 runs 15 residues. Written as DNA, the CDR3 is TGTGCCAGCAGGGGGAGCGGGAGGGCCCGAGAGACCCAGTACTTC. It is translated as CASRGSGRARETQYF.

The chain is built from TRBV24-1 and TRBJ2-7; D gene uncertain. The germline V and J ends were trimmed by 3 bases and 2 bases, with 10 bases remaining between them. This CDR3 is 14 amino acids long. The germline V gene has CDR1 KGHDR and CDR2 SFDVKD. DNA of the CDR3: TGTGCCACCAGTGATCCACGGGCCCCCTACGAGCAGTACTTC. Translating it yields CATSDPRAPYEQYF.

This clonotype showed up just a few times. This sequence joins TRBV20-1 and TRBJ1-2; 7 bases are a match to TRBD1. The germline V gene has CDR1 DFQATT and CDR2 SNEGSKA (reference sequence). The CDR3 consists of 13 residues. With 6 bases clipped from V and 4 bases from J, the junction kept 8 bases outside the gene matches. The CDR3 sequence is CSASIGGAYGYTF. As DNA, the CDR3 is TGCAGTGCCTCGATAGGGGGCGCCTATGGCTACACCTTC.

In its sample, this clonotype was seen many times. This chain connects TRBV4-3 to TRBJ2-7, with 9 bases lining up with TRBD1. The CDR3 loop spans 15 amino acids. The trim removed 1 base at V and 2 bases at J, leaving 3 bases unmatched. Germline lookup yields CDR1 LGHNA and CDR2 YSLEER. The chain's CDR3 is CASSQADRGPYEQYF. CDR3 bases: TGCGCCAGCAGCCAAGCGGACAGGGGTCCCTACGAGCAGTACTTC.

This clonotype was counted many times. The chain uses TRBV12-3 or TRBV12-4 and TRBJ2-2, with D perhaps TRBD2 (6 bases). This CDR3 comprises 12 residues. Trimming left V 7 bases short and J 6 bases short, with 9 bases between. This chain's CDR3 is CASNPGAGELFF. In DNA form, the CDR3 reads TGTGCCAGCAACCCGGGAGCCGGGGAGCTGTTTTTT.

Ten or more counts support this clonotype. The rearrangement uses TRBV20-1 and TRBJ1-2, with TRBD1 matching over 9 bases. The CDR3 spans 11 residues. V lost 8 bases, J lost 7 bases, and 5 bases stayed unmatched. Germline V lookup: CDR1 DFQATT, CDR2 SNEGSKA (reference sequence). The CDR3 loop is CSRGQGGGYTF. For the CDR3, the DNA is TGCAGTCGGGGACAGGGTGGTGGCTACACCTTC.

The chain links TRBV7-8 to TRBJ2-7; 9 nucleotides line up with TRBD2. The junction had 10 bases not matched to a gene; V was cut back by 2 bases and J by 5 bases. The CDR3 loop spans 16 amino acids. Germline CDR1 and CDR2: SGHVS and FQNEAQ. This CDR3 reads CASSLTVAGVLDEQYF. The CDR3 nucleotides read TGTGCCAGCAGCTTAACAGTAGCGGGAGTACTGGACGAGCAGTACTTC.

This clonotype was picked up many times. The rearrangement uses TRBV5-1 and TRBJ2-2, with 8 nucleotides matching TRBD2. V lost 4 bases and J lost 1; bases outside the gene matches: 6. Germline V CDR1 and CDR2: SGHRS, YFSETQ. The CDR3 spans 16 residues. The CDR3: CASSILAGRNTGELFF. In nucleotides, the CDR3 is TGCGCCAGCAGCATCTTAGCGGGGAGGAACACCGGGGAGCTGTTTTTT.

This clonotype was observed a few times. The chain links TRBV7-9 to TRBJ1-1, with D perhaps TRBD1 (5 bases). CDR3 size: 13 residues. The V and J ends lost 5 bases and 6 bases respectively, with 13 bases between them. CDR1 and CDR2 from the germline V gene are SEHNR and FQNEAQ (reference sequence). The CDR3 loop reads CASSLTLGAEAFF. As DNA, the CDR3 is TGTGCCAGCAGCCTCACTCTAGGGGCTGAAGCTTTCTTT. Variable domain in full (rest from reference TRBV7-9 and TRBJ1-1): DTGVSQNPRHKITKRGQNVTFRCDPISEHNRLYWYRQTLGQGPEFLTYFQNEAQLEKSRLLSDRFSAERPKGSFSTLEIQRTEQGDSAMYLCASSLTLGAEAFFGQGTRLTVV.

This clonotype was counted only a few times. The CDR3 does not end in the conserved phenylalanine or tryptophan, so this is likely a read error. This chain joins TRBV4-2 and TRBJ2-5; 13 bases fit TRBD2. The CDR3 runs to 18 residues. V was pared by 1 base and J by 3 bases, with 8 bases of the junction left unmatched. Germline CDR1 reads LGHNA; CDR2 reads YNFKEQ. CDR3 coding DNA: TGTGCCAGCAGCCAAGGACTAGGTGGGACTAGCGGGGAAGAGACCCAGTACATC. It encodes CASSQGLGGTSGEETQYI.

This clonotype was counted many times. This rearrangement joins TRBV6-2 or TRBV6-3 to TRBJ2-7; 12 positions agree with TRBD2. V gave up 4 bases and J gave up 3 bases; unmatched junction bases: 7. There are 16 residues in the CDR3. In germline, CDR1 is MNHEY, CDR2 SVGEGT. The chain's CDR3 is CASSSSLAGGDYEQYF. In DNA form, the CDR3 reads TGTGCCAGCAGTTCCTCCCTAGCGGGGGGGGACTACGAGCAGTACTTC.

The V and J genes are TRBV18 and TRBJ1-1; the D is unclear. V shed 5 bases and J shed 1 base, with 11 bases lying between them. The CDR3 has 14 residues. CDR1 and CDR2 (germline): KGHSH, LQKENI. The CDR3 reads CASSVILTNTEAFF. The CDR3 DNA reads TGTGCCAGCTCAGTGATACTCACGAACACTGAAGCTTTCTTT.

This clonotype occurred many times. DNA of the CDR3: TGTGCCAGCAGTACCATACCCCGGGACAGGGCGAACACTGAAGCTTTCTTT. Its translation is CASSTIPRDRANTEAFF. The rearrangement links TRBV7-4 to TRBJ1-1, with 9 bases fitting TRBD1. The germline V gene encodes CDR1 SGHVT and CDR2 SQSDAQ. The CDR3 has 17 residues. Trimming cost V 6 bases and J 1 base; bases outside gene matches: 12.

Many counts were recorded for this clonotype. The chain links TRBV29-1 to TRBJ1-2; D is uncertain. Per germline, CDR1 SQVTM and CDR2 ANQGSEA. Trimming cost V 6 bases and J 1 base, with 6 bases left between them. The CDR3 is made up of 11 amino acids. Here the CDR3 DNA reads TGCAGCGTATTCATTAACTATGGCTACACCTTC. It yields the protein CSVFINYGYTF.